Following are 5 T cell receptor beta chains from one sample sequenced in a study of blood T cells in healthy people across ages. The use of a sample-barcoded 5' primer and a J-beta primer mix characterized a second PCR of about 7 to 12 cycles. A single record per CDR3 protein comes from TCRdb applying MiXCR to the 5' RACE reads. The data contain fewer than 800,000 distinct CDR3 sequences, approximately 25% of them singletons. This sample was also put to use in a study of T cells of mothers and their children.

The sample comprised blood. All receptors derive from a boy between 10 and 17 years old in good health.

The rearrangement joins TRBV7-9 to TRBJ2-1; D is perhaps TRBD2 (5 bases). CDR1 is SEHNR, CDR2 FQNEAQ, per germline (reference sequence). Trimming removed 2 bases from V and 5 bases from J, with 10 bases in between. The CDR3 sequence is 14 residues long. The CDR3 sequence: CASSLLRVDNEQFF. Here the CDR3 DNA reads TGTGCCAGCAGCTTACTGCGGGTTGACAATGAGCAGTTCTTC.

V usage is TRBV7-9 and J usage is TRBJ2-1, with no clear D. CDR3 length: 14 amino acids. V lost 3 bases and J 2 bases, leaving 8 bases between the germline ends. Germline V CDR1 and CDR2: SEHNR, FQNEAQ (reference sequence). CDR3 sequence: CASSFNTAYNEQFF. The CDR3 coding sequence is TGTGCCAGCAGCTTTAATACGGCCTACAATGAGCAGTTCTTC.

The chain recombines TRBV5-1 with TRBJ2-5, with D uncertain. Germline V gene sequence: CDR1 SGHRS, CDR2 YFSETQ. Trimming shortened V by 4 bases and J by 4 bases, and 17 bases separated the two germline ends. This CDR3 is built from 15 residues. The CDR3 region has the DNA TGCGCCAGCAGCGCGACATCCTCTCCACCAGAGACCCAGTACTTC. It is translated as CASSATSSPPETQYF.

The chain combines TRBV11-2 with TRBJ2-3; 11 nucleotides line up with TRBD1. Trimming removed 4 bases from V and 4 bases from J; junction bases left unmatched: 7. This CDR3 region has 16 residues. The germline gives CDR1 SGHAT, CDR2 FQNNGV. DNA of the CDR3: TGTGCCAGCAGCTCCCGGGACAGGGGGTCCCCAGATACGCAGTATTTT. Translated: CASSSRDRGSPDTQYF.

The chain uses TRBV5-1 and TRBJ2-5; 10 positions match TRBD1. The J call may be incorrect, as the DNA end agrees better with TRBJ2-7. Germline loops: CDR1 SGHRS, CDR2 YFSETQ. This CDR3 has 14 residues. The CDR3 nucleotides read TGCGCCAGCAGCGCCGGACAGGGGGAGTTCGAGCAGTACTTC. Amino acids: CASSAGQGEFEQYF.